This TCR beta chain was profiled in a study of blood T cell repertoires in COVID-19. In the study overall: Sites across the United States, Italy and Spain contributed samples from acute and convalescent COVID-19. PBMCs, B-cell-depleted T cells, or T cells provided the cDNA or gDNA that made up the material.

Libraries were prepared by immunoSEQ multiplex PCR; TCRdb keeps only in-frame clonotypes and omits some of them. The sample lists hundreds of thousands of clones, 70% to 90% seen once, with around 5.5% in the top ten. The CDR3 contains 16 residues. With 4 bases removed from V and 0 bases from J, the gap between germline ends came to 12 bases. The germline V gene has CDR1 SEHNR and CDR2 FQNEAQ (reference sequence). Sequenced material: peripheral blood. The chain combines TRBV7-9 with TRBJ1-4; tentative D call: TRBD1 (5 bases). The sequence derives from a man in his fifties or sixties with active or convalescent COVID-19. In nucleotides, the CDR3 is TGTGCCAGCAGCTGGAGGGGATACGCAACTAATGAAAAACTGTTTTTT. It specifies CASSWRGYATNEKLFF.